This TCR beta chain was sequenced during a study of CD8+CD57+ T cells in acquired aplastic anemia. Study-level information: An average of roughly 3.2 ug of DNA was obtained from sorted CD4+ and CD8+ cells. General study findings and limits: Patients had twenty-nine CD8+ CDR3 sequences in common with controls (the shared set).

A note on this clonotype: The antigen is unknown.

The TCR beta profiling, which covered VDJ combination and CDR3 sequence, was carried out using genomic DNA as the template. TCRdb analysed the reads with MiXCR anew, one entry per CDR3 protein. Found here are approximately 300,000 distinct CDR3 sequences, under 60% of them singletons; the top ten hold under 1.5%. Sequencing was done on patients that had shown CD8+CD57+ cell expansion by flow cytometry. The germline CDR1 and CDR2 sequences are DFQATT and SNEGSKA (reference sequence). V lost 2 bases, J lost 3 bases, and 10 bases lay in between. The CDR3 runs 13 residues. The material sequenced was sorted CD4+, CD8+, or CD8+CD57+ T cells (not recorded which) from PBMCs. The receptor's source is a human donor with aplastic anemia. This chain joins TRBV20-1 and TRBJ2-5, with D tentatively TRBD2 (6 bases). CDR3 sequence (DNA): TGCAGTGCTAGACCGGAGGGGAAAGAGACCCAGTACTTC. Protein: CSARPEGKETQYF.